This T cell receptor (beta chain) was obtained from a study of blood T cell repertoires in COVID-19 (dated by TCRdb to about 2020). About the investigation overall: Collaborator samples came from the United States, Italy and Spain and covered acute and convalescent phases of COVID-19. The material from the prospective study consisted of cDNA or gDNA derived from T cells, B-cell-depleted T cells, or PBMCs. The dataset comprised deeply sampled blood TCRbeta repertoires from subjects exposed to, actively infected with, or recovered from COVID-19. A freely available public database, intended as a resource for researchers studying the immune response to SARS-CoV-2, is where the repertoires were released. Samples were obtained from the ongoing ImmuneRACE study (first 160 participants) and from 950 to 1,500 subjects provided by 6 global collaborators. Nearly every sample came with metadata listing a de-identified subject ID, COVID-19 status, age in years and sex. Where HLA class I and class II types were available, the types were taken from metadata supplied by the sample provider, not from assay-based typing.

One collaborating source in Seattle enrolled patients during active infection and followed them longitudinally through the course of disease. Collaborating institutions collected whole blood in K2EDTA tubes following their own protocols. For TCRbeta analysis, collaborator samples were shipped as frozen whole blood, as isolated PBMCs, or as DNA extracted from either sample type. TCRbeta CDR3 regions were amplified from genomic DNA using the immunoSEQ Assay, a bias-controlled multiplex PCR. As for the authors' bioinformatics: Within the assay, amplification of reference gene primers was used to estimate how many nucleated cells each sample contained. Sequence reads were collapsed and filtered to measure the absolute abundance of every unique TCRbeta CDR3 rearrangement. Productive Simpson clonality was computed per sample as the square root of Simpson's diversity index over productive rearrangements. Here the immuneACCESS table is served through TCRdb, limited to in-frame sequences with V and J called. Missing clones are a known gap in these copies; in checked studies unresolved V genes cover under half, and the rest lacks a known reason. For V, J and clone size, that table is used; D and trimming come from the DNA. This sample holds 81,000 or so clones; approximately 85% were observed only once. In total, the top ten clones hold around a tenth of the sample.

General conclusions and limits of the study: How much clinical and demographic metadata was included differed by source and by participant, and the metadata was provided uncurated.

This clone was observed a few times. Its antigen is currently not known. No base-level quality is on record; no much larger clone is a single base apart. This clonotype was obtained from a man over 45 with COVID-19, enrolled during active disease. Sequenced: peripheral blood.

For the CDR3, the sequence is CASSYSMGRMNTEAFF. The sequenced DNA: TGTGCCAGCAGTTACTCGATGGGGCGGATGAACACTGAAGCTTTCTTT. The rearrangement joined TRBV6-5 to TRBJ1-1; the D gene is possibly TRBD1, with 5 bases matching. The V end loses 0 bases and the J end loses 0 bases, and a stretch of 11 bases separates them. Sequences MNHEY (CDR1) and SVGAGI (CDR2) are obtained from the germline V gene. The CDR3 numbers 16 residues from cysteine through phenylalanine. Only the CDR3 part of the read is kept: 48 bases, read in frame from the first base.